One T cell receptor beta chain is described in this entry. This entry belongs to a study of blood T cell repertoires in COVID-19. Study background: Samples representing acute and convalescent COVID-19 were sourced from the United States, Italy and Spain.

Profiling relied on immunoSEQ multiplex PCR, and the TCRdb table lists in-frame clones only, not all of them. Of around 200,000 clones in the sample, about 86% were seen once. Participants classified as exposed had met a COVID-19 case within 2 weeks before study entry. The germline V gene encodes CDR1 LNHDA and CDR2 SQIVND (reference sequence). Trimming at V came to 1 base and at J to 9 bases, leaving 9 bases not matched to a gene. This CDR3 has 15 amino acids. This sequence originates from a woman aged 30 to 39 who had been exposed to COVID-19. This rearrangement joins TRBV19 to TRBJ2-5; 9 bases line up with TRBD2. Sequencing was done on a sample of PBMCs or T cells enriched from blood (not recorded which). CDR3 in amino acids: CASSIAGSGGGAQYF. DNA of the CDR3: TGTGCCAGTAGTATAGCTGGTAGCGGGGGAGGGGCCCAGTACTTC.